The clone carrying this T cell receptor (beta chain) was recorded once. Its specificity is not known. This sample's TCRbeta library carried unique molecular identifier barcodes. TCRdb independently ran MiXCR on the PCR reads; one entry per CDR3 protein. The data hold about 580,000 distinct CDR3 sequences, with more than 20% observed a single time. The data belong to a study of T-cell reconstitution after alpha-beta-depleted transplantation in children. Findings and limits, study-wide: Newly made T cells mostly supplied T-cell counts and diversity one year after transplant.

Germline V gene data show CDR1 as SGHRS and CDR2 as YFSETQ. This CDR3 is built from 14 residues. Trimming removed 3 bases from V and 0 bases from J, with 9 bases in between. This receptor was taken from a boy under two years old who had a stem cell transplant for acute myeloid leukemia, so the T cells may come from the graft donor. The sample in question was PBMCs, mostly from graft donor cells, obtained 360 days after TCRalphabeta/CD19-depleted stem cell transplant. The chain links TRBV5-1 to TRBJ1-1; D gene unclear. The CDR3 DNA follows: TGCGCCAGCAGCTCGGACGGTGTGAACACTGAAGCTTTCTTT. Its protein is CASSSDGVNTEAFF. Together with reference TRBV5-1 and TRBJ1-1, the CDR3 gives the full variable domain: KAGVTQTPRYLIKTRGQQVTLSCSPISGHRSVSWYQQTPGQGLQFLFEYFSETQRNKGNFPGRFSGRQFSNSRSEMNVSTLELGDSALYLCASSSDGVNTEAFFGQGTRLTVV.